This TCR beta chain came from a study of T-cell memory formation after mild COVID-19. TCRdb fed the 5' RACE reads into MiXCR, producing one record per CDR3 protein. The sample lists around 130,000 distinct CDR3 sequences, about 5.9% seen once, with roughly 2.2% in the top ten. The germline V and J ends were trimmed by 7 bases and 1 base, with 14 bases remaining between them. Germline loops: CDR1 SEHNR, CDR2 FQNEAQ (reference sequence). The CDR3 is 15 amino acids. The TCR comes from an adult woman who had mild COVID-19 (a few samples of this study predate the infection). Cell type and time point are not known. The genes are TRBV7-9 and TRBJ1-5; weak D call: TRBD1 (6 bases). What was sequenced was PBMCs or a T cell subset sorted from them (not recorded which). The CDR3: CASTHGGPSNQPQHF. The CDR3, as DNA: TGTGCCAGCACCCACGGGGGGCCGAGCAATCAGCCCCAGCATTTT.